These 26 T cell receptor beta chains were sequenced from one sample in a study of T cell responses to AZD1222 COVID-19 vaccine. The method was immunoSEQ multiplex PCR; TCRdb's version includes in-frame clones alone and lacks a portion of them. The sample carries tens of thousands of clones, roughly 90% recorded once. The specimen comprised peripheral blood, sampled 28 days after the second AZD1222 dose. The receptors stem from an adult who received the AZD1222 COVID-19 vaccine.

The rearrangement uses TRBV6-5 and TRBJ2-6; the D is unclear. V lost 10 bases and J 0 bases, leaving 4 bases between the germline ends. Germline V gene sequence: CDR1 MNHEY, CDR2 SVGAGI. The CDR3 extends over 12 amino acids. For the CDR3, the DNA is TGTGCCACCAGCTCTGGGGCCAACGTCCTGACTTTC. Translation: CATSSGANVLTF.

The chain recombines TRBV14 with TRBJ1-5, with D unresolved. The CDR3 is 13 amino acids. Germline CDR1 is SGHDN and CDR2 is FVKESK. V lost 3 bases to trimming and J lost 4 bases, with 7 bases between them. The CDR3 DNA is TGTGCCAGCAGCCAGGGGAAGAATCAGCCCCAGCATTTT. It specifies CASSQGKNQPQHF.

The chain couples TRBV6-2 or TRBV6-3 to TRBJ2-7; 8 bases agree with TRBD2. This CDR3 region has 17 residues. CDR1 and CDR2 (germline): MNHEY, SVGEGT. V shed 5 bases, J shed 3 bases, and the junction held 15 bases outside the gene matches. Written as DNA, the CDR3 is TGTGCCAGCAGTACCCCCTCACGAGCGGGAGTTTACTACGAGCAGTACTTC. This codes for CASSTPSRAGVYYEQYF.

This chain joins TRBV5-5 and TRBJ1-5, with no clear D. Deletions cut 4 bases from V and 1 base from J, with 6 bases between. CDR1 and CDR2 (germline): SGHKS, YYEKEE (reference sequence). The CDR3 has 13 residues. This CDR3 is CASSLGSNQPQHF. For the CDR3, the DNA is TGTGCCAGCAGCCTAGGGAGCAATCAGCCCCAGCATTTT. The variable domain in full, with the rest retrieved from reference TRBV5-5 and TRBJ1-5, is DAGVTQSPTHLIKTRGQQVTLRCSPISGHKSVSWYQQVLGQGPQFIFQYYEKEERGRGNFPDRFSARQFPNYSSELNVNALLLGDSALYLCASSLGSNQPQHFGDGTRLSIL.

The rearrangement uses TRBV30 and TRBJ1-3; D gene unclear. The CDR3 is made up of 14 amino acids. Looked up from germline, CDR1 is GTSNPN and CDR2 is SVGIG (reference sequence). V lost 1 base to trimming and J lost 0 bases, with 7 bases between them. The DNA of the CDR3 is TGTGCCTGGAGTGAGAGCTACTCTGGAAACACCATATATTTT. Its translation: CAWSESYSGNTIYF.

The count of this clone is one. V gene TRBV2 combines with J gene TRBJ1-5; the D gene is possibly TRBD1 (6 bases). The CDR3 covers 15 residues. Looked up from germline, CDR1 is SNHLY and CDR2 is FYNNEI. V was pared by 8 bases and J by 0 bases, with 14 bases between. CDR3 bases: TGTGCCAGCGGACAGACTGATTATAGCAATCAGCCCCAGCATTTT. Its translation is CASGQTDYSNQPQHF.

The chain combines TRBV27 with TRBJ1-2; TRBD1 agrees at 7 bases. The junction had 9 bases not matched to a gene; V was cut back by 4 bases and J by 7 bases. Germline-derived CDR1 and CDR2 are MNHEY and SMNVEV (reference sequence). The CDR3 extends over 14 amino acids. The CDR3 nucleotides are TGTGCCAGCAGTTCCTACAGGGGTACCGGTGGCTACACCTTC. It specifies CASSSYRGTGGYTF.

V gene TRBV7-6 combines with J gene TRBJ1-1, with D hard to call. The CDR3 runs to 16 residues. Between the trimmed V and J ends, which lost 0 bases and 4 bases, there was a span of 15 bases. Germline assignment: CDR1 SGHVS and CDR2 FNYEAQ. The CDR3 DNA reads TGTGCCAGCAGCTTAGCGGGCCCCTCGGCGGGCACTGAAGCTTTCTTT. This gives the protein CASSLAGPSAGTEAFF.

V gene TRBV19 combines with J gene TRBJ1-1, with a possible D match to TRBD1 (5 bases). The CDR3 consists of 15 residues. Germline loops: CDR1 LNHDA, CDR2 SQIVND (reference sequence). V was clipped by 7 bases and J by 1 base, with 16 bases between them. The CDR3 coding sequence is TGTGCCAGTACTACCTCGTTGCAGGGGAACACTGAAGCTTTCTTT. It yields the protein CASTTSLQGNTEAFF.

The CDR3 region is CAWSVPAGSYEQYF. DNA of the CDR3: TGTGCCTGGAGTGTACCCGCAGGGTCCTACGAGCAGTACTTC. The chain is built from TRBV30 and TRBJ2-7; D is possibly TRBD1 (5 bases). The CDR3 covers 14 residues. V lost 0 bases and J 1 base, leaving 10 bases between the germline ends. Germline loops: CDR1 GTSNPN, CDR2 SVGIG (reference sequence). Combining the CDR3 with reference TRBV30 and TRBJ2-7 gives the whole variable domain SQTIHQWPATLVQPVGSPLSLECTVEGTSNPNLYWYRQAAGRGLQLLFYSVGIGQISSEVPQNLSASRPQDRQFILSSKKLLLSDSGFYLCAWSVPAGSYEQYFGPGTRLTVT.

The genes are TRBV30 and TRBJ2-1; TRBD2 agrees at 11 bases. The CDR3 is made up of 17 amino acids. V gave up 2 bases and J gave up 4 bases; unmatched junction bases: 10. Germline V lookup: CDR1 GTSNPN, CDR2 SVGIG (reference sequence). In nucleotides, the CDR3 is TGTGCCTGGAGTATGGGACTTAGCGGGAGGGTTTACAATGAGCAGTTCTTC. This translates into CAWSMGLSGRVYNEQFF.

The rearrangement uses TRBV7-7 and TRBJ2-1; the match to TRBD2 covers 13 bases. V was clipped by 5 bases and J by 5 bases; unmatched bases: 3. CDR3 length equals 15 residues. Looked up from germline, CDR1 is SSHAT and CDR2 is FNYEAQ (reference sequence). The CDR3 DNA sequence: TGTGCCAGCAGCCCAGGACTAGCGGGAGACAATGAGCAGTTCTTC. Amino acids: CASSPGLAGDNEQFF.

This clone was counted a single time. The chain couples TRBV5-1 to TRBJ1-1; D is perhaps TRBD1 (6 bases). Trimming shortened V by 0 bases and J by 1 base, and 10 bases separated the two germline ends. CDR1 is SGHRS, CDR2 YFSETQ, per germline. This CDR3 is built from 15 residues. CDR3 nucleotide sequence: TGCGCCAGCAGCTTGGCCGGGACACAGAACACTGAAGCTTTCTTT. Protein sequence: CASSLAGTQNTEAFF.

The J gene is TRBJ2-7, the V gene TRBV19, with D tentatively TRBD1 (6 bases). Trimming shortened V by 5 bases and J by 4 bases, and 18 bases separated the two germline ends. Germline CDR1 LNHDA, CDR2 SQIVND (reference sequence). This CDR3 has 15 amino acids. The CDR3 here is CASSATTGTGYEQYF. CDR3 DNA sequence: TGTGCCAGTAGTGCTACGACAGGAACCGGGTACGAGCAGTACTTC.

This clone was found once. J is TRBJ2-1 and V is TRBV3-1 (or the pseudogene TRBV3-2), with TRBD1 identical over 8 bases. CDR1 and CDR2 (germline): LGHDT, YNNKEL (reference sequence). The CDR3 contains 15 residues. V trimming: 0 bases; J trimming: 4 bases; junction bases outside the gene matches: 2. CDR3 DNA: TGTGCCAGCAGCCAAGACACAGGGGGGTACAATGAGCAGTTCTTC. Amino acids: CASSQDTGGYNEQFF.

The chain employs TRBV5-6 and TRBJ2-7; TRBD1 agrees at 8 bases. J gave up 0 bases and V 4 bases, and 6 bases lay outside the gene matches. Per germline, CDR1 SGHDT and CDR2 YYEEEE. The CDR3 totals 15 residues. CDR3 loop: CASSPGQGSSYEQYF. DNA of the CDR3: TGTGCCAGCAGCCCCGGACAGGGAAGCTCCTACGAGCAGTACTTC.

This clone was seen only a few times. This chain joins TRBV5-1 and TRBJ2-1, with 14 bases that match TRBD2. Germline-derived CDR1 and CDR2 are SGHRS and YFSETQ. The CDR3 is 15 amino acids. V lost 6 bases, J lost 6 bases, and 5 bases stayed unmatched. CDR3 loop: CASTRLAGGVNEQFF. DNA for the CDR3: TGCGCCAGCACGAGACTAGCGGGAGGGGTCAATGAGCAGTTCTTC. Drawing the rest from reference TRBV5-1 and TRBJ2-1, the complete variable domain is KAGVTQTPRYLIKTRGQQVTLSCSPISGHRSVSWYQQTPGQGLQFLFEYFSETQRNKGNFPGRFSGRQFSNSRSEMNVSTLELGDSALYLCASTRLAGGVNEQFFGPGTRLTVL.

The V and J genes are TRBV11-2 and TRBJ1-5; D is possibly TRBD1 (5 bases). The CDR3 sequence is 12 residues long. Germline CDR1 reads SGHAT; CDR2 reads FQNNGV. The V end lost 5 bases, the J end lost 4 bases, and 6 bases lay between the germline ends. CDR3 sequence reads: CASSRGNQPQHF. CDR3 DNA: TGTGCCAGCAGCCGGGGGAATCAGCCCCAGCATTTT. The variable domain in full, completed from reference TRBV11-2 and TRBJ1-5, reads EAGVAQSPRYKIIEKRQSVAFWCNPISGHATLYWYQQILGQGPKLLIQFQNNGVVDDSQLPKDRFSAERLKGVDSTLKIQPAKLEDSAVYLCASSRGNQPQHFGDGTRLSIL.

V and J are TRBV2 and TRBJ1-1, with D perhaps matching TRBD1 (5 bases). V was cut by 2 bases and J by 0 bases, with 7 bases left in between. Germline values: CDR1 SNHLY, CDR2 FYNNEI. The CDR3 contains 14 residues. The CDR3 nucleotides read TGTGCCAGCAGTGAACACAGGATGAACACTGAAGCTTTCTTT. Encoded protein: CASSEHRMNTEAFF.

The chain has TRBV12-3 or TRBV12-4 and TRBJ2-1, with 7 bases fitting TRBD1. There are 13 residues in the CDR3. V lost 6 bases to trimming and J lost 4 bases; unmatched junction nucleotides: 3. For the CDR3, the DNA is TGTGCCAGCAGGACGGGACAGTACAATGAGCAGTTCTTC. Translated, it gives CASRTGQYNEQFF.

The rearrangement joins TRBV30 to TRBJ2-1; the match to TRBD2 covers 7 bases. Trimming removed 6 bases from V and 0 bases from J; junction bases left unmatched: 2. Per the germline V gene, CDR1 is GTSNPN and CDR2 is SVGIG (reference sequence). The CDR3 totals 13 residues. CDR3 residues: CACSGPSYNEQFF. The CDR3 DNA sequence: TGTGCCTGTAGCGGGCCCTCCTACAATGAGCAGTTCTTC.

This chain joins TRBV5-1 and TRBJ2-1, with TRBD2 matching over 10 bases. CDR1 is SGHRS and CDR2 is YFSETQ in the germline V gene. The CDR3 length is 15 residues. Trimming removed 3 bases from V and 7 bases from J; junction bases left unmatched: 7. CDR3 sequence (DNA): TGCGCCAGCAGCTCGCTAGCGGGAGAGTGGAATGAGCAGTTCTTC. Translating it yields CASSSLAGEWNEQFF. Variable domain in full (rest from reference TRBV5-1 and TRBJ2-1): KAGVTQTPRYLIKTRGQQVTLSCSPISGHRSVSWYQQTPGQGLQFLFEYFSETQRNKGNFPGRFSGRQFSNSRSEMNVSTLELGDSALYLCASSSLAGEWNEQFFGPGTRLTVL.

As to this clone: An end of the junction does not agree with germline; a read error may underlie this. CDR3 sequence (DNA): TGTGTCAGCAACCACATTGAGGGCTATGGCTACACCTTC. It specifies CVSNHIEGYGYTF. This chain links TRBV12-3 or TRBV12-4 with TRBJ1-2; D gene ambiguous. The CDR3 is 13 residues long.

The CDR3 region has the DNA TGTGCCAGCACCGCACCCCCAGCGAAATACGAGCAGTACTTC. Translation: CASTAPPAKYEQYF. The genes are TRBV7-2 and TRBJ2-7, with D unresolved. Germline assignment: CDR1 SGHTA and CDR2 FQGNSA. Trimming removed 7 bases from V and 4 bases from J, with 17 bases in between. The CDR3 loop spans 14 amino acids.

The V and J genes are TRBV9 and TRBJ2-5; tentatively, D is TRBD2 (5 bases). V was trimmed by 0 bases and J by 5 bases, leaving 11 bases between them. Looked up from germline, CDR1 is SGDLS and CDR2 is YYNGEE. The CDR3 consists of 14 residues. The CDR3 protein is CASSVAVGGETQYF. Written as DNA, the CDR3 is TGTGCCAGCAGCGTAGCAGTAGGAGGCGAGACCCAGTACTTC.

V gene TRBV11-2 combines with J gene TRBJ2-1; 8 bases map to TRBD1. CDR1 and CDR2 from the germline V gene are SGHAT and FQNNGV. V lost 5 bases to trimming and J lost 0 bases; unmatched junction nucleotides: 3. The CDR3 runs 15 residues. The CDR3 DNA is TGTGCCAGCAGCCGACAGGGGAGCTCCTACAATGAGCAGTTCTTC. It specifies CASSRQGSSYNEQFF.